Detailed here is one T cell receptor (beta chain). Antigen: not known. The entry originates in a study of T-cell memory formation after mild COVID-19. The CDR3 is 14 residues long. CDR1 is SNHLY, CDR2 FYNNEI, per germline. V lost 4 bases and J lost 1; bases outside the gene matches: 2. Study-wide results and limits: Day 15 to 85 contracting clones showed balanced CD4/CD8; later expanders leaned CD4+.

MiXCR, applied by TCRdb to the 5' RACE reads, yields one record per CDR3 protein. The sample carries 300,000 to 400,000 distinct CDR3 sequences, approximately 15% recorded once. This TCR was sampled from a man between 18 and 35 years old who had mild COVID-19 (a few samples of this study predate the infection). Cell type and time point are not known. The sequenced material came from PBMCs or a T cell subset sorted from them (not recorded which). The chain is built from TRBV2 and TRBJ2-3, with 7 positions matching TRBD1. CDR3 bases: TGTGCCAGCAGTGTGGGACAGCGCACAGATACGCAGTATTTT. Translated: CASSVGQRTDTQYF.